This T cell receptor beta chain comes out of a study of shared clonotypes between healthy human individuals (TCRdb year 2020). General notes on the study: The cohort included three men and a couple of women between 18 and 49 years of age. Per donor, three plates each were used for CD4 naive and CD4 memory, two for CD8 naive, and one for CD8 memory. To estimate repertoire size and how much clonotypes are shared between individuals, the study performed deep sequencing of blood TCR repertoires from a few healthy adults. Libraries were prepared and TCR repertoires were sequenced by different laboratories using diverse techniques, in order to increase sequencing depth and limit assay-specific biases. Leukapheresis yielded between about 0.85 and 9 billion PBMCs per donor. What the study reported, not specific to this receptor: Incomplete sequencing was indicated by rarefaction of sorted-subset datasets, despite the large sequencing depth. Higher generation probabilities were observed for clonotypes shared by all four sorted-subset donors than for non-shared clonotypes. Pairwise subsampling indicated that sequencing depth was expected to affect the degree of clonotype sharing among donors. Sampling was limited to blood, and TCR repertoires in tissue likely differ from TCR repertoires in blood. The small number of donors limited the genetic and exposure-history diversity represented. Naive subsets generally had larger estimated clonotype richness than memory subsets did. When four donors were compared, the shared fraction of clonotypes was about 5.4% for naive CD4, around 3.6% for naive CD8, roughly 2.5% for memory CD4, and roughly 0.43% for memory CD8.

The sample holds one count of this clone. The antigen it recognizes is unknown. No quality values exist for individual bases; no much larger clone is one base distant. Within the sample, other DNA sequences also encode this same CDR3. CDR1 SEHNR and CDR2 FQNEAQ were looked up in the germline V gene (reference sequence). Inclusive of the bounding cysteine and phenylalanine, the CDR3 is 16 residues long. Only the CDR3 part of the read is kept: 48 bases, read in frame from the first base. The junction shows trimming of 0 bases on V and 4 bases on J, and the gene matches do not reach 5 bases of it. The donors were healthy, HIV-negative adults with no recently reported acute infections or vaccinations. Every donor was a Caucasian adult living in Nashville, Tennessee, USA. CD4+ T cells were enriched through magnetic negative selection, after which naive cells were positively selected on CD45RA and the remaining negative fraction served as the memory subset. After blood collection by leukapheresis, PBMCs were isolated using Ficoll-Histopaque density gradient centrifugation and then cryopreserved in the vapor phase of liquid nitrogen. Purity and quantity of every magnetically sorted T cell population were checked by analytical flow cytometry. Genomic DNA was isolated from each sorted fraction and quantified by UV absorbance on a Nanodrop 2000c.

Using the deep immunoSEQ assay, TCR CDR3 regions were amplified from genomic DNA by multiplex PCR. Extracted genomic DNA from each cell subset was spread evenly across all wells of several immunoSEQ 96-well plates, with each plate serving as a replicate. For sorted subsets, 200 ng of genomic DNA, equivalent to roughly 30,000 T cell genomes, went into each replicate PCR. Purified libraries were quantified with a Qubit 3.0 fluorometer, sized on a Bioanalyzer 2100, and re-quantified with the KAPA Library Quantification kit. Each immunoSEQ 96-well plate was sequenced on its own single-read 150-cycle Illumina NextSeq 550 flow cell. The study's processing was this. Because the immunoSEQ output included only junctional sequences and no quality scores, the filtering could not be the same as the filtering used for full-length reads. To assign V/J genes and CDR3, sequences were annotated against IMGT germline references using PyIR, a Python wrapper for IgBLAST v1.9. Any read was removed if the V/J assignment was weak (E-value above 1e-6), the CDR3 was missing, or the read contained stop codons, out-of-frame junctions, or ambiguous translated residues. V3J clonotypes were defined by identical inferred V gene, J gene, and CDR3 amino acid sequence. The percentage overlap between two repertoires was calculated by dividing the number of shared unique clonotypes by the size of the smaller repertoire. Richness of each repertoire was evaluated using RTK rarefaction, the Chao1 estimator, and Recon v2.1 estimates of unobserved clonotypes. Generation probabilities were computed with OLGA for all TCRbeta clonotypes obtained by the gDNA method from four donors. The table was pulled from immuneACCESS by TCRdb, which kept in-frame rearrangements only. Such tables lose some clones; where checked, under half of the loss comes from unresolved V genes, and the rest has no known cause. V, J and clone size reflect that table, while D and trimming were determined from the DNA. A total of approximately 2.3 million clones appear in this sample, 93% of them only once. The top ten clones comprise under 0.45% of the sample.

The TCR comes from a man aged 18 to 30 in good health. Some clones in this sample may be carry-over from other donors' samples. The sample comprised naive CD4+ T cells from PBMCs. The sample's cell subset or site, from its label and the paper: CD45RA+ positively selected. The chain is assembled from TRBV7-9 and TRBJ1-3, and TRBD1 aligns with 8 junction nucleotides. The CDR3 here reads CASSLARTGPGNTIYF. The bases read TGTGCCAGCAGCTTAGCCCGGACAGGGCCGGGAAACACCATATATTTT.